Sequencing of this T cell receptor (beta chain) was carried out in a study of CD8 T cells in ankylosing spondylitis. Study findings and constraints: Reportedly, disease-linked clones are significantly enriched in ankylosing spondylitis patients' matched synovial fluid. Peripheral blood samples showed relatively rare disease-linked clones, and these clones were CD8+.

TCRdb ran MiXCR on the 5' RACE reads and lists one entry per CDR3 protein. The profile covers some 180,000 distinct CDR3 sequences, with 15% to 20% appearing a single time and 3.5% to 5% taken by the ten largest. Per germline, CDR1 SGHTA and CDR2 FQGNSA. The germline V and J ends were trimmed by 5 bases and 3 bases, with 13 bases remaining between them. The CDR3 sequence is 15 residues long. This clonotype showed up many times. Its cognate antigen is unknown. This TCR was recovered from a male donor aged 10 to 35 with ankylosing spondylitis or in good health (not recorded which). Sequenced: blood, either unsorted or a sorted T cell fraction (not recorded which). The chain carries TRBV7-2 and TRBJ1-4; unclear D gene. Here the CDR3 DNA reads TGTGCCAGCAGCCGGGCGTCAGGAGCTAATGAAAAACTGTTTTTT. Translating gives CASSRASGANEKLFF.